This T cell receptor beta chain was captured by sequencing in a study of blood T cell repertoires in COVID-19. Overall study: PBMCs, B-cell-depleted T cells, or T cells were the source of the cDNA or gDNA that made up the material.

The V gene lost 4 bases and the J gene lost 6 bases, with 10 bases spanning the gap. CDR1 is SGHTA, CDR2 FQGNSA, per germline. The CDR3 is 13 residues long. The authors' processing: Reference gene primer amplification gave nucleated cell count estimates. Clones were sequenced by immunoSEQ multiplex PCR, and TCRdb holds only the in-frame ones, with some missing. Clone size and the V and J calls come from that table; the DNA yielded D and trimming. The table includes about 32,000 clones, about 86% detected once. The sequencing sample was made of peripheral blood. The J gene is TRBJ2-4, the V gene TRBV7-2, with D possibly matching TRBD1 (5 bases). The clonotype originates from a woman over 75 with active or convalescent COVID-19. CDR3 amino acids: CASSSQGPNIQYF. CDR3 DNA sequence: TGTGCCAGCAGCTCGCAGGGTCCAAACATTCAGTACTTC.